This is a list of T cell receptor beta chains from one sample in a study of CD8+ T cells in alopecia areata. Profiling relied on immunoSEQ multiplex PCR, and the TCRdb table lists in-frame clones only, not all of them. The sample has under 200,000 clones, less than 70% seen once; the top ten hold 0.91%. The sequenced sample was CD4+ T cells sorted from blood, obtained at week 4, from a patient treated with tofacitinib. The origin of the receptors is a human donor with alopecia areata. Each CDR3 is given without its conserved first and last residue. A D gene is named only where the DNA matches it firmly.

V	D	J	CDR3
TRBV6-5	TRBD1	TRBJ1-5	ATRTGRDQPQH
TRBV30	NA	TRBJ1-2	AWSAGLGYGYT
TRBV25-1	TRBD2	TRBJ2-3	ASTLGLAGGTDTQY
TRBV19	NA	TRBJ1-5	ASSIVASNQPQH
TRBV7-8	NA	TRBJ1-1	ASSPRRNTEAF
TRBV27	TRBD2	TRBJ2-7	ASSFLAVGEQY
TRBV5-1	TRBD1	TRBJ2-2	ASSFGQGGGTGELF
TRBV29-1	TRBD1	TRBJ2-5	SVVRTGGAETQY
TRBV2	TRBD1	TRBJ1-2	ASSGGQTLYGYT
TRBV11-2	NA	TRBJ1-1	ASSYSDTGMNTEAF
TRBV11-2	NA	TRBJ2-3	ASKYSGDTQY
TRBV7-9	TRBD1	TRBJ1-1	ASSLQATGITEAF
TRBV14	NA	TRBJ1-2	ASSQVRASGYT
TRBV29-1	NA	TRBJ2-7	SAARDEQY
TRBV7-9	TRBD2	NA	ASSLPLGSGGTYEQY
TRBV9	TRBD1	TRBJ2-2	ASSVGTGEAGELF
TRBV4-1	TRBD2	TRBJ2-7	ASSPGLVGGEQY
TRBV27	NA	TRBJ1-2	ASSSPGFGYT
TRBV6-1	TRBD1	TRBJ2-6	ASSERGPGANVLT
TRBV10-3	NA	TRBJ1-2	AISESPGPLYGYT
TRBV7-2	NA	TRBJ1-1	ASSLSRANIIGGAF
TRBV9	NA	TRBJ1-2	ASSSDSGYT
TRBV30	NA	TRBJ1-5	AWSVQGNQPQH
TRBV7-9	NA	TRBJ1-1	ASSSQGGTEAF
TRBV29-1	TRBD1	TRBJ2-3	SVEGQLRGDTQY
TRBV5-6	NA	TRBJ1-5	ASSSRRLADQPQH
TRBV19	NA	TRBJ2-2	ASRPRDILAGELF
TRBV5-1	NA	TRBJ1-1	ASSWNTEAF
TRBV15	NA	TRBJ2-1	ATSRGGTQYNEQF
TRBV7-4	NA	TRBJ2-3	ASSSHSRGDTDTQY
TRBV27	NA	TRBJ2-5	ASSFPGETQY
TRBV2	TRBD1	TRBJ1-1	ASSGQTSEAF
TRBV30	NA	TRBJ2-1	AWMGEDGPSYNEQF
TRBV7-2	TRBD2	TRBJ2-2	ASSLTSGNTGELF
TRBV5-6	TRBD2	TRBJ2-1	ASSVGLAENEQF
TRBV27	TRBD1	TRBJ1-1	ASTGTGLSTEAF
TRBV29-1	NA	TRBJ2-2	SAGPGAGELF
TRBV7-6	TRBD1	TRBJ2-1	ASSSGQGNYNEQF
TRBV6-1	NA	TRBJ2-6	ASWGSYSGANVLT
TRBV29-1	NA	TRBJ2-1	SVDPPARNEQF
TRBV4-3	NA	TRBJ1-2	ASSQEATYGYT
TRBV7-2	NA	TRBJ2-1	ASSPAWGNEQF
TRBV9	NA	TRBJ1-2	ASSLQTGNRGGYT
TRBV30	TRBD2	TRBJ2-1	AWSITSGVSEQF
TRBV30	NA	TRBJ2-3	AWSVFMGTQY
TRBV27	NA	TRBJ2-7	ARRTASTYEQY
TRBV4-1	NA	TRBJ1-1	ASSHGGPTEAF
TRBV29-1	NA	TRBJ1-5	SASQSADSNQPQH
TRBV27	TRBD1	TRBJ1-6	ASGWTGPNYSPLH
TRBV29-1	TRBD1	TRBJ1-5	SVAGGPSNQPQH